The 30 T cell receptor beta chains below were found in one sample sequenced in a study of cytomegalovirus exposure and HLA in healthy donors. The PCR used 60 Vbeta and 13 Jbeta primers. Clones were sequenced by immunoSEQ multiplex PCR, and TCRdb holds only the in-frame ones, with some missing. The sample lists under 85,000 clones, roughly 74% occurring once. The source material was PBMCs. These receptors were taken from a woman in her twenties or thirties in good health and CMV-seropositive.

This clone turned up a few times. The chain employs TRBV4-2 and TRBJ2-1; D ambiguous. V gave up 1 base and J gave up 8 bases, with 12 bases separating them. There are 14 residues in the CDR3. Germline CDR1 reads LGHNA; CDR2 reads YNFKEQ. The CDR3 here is CASSQAWHQDEQFF. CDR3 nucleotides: TGTGCCAGCAGCCAAGCTTGGCATCAGGATGAGCAGTTCTTC.

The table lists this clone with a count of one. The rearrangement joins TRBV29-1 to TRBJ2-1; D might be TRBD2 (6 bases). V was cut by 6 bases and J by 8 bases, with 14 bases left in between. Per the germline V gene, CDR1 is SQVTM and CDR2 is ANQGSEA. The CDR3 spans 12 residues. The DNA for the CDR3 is TGCAGCGTACTTGGGTGGGAGGATGAGCAGTTCTTC. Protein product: CSVLGWEDEQFF.

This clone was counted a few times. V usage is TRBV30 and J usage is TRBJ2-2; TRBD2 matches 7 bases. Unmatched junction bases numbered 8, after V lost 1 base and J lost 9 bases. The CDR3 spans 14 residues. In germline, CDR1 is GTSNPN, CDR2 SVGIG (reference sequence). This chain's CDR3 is CAWSGGGSFRELFF. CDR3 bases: TGTGCCTGGAGTGGGGGGGGTTCTTTCCGGGAGCTGTTTTTT.

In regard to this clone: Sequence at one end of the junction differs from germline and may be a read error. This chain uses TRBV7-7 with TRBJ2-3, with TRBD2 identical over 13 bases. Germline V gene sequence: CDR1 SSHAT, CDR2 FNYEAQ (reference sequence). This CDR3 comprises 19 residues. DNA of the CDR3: TGTGCTAGCAGCTCACTTCTGGGACTAGCGGGGCCGGGAACAGATACGCAGTATTTT. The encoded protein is CASSSLLGLAGPGTDTQYF.

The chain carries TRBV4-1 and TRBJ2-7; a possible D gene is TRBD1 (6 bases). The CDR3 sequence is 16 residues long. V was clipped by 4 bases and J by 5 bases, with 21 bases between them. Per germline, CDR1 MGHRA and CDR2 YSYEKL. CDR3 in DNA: TGCGCCAGCAGCCCGGGACAACGAGGGGTTAGCGACGAGCAGTACTTC. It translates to CASSPGQRGVSDEQYF.

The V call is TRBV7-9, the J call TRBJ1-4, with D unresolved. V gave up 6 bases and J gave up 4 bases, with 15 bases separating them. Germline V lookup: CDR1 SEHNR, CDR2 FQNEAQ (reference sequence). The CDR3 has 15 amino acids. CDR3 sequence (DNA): TGTGCCAGCAGTCGAAACATCGGAGTTAATGAAAAACTGTTTTTT. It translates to CASSRNIGVNEKLFF.

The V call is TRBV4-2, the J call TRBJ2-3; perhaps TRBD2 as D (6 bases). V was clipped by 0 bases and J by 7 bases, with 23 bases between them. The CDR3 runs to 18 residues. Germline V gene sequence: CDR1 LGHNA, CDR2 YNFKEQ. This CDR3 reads CASSQDLGGGSRMNTQYF. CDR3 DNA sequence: TGTGCCAGCAGCCAAGATCTAGGAGGAGGGAGTCGAATGAATACGCAGTATTTT.

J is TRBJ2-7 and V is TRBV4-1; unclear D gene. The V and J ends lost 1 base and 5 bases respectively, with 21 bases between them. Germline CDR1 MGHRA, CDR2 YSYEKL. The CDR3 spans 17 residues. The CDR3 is CASSQGPASSYSHEQYF. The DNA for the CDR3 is TGCGCCAGCAGCCAAGGTCCGGCGTCTAGTTATAGTCACGAGCAGTACTTC.

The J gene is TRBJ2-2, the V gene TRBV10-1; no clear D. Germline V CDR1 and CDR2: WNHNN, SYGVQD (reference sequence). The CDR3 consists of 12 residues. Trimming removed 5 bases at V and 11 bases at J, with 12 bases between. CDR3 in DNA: TGCGCCAGCAGTTCCGGGTCGGAAGAGCTGTTTTTT. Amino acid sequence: CASSSGSEELFF.

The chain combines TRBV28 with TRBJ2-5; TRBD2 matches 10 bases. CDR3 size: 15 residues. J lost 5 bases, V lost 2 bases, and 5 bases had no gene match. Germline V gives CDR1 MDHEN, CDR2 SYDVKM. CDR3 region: CASSLTSGAGETQYF. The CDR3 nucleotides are TGTGCCAGCAGTTTAACTAGCGGGGCCGGTGAGACCCAGTACTTC.

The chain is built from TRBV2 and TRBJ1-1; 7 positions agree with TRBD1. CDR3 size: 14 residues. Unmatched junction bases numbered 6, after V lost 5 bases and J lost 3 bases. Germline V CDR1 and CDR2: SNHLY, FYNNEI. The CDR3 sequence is CASSTQGSHTEAFF. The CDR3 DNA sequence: TGTGCCAGCAGTACACAGGGGAGTCACACTGAAGCTTTCTTT.

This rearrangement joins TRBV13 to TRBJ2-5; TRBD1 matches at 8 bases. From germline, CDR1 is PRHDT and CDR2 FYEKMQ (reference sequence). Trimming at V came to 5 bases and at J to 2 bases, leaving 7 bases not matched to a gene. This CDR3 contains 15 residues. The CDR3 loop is CASSLRDRTQETQYF. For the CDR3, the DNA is TGTGCCAGCAGCCTCCGGGACAGGACACAAGAGACCCAGTACTTC. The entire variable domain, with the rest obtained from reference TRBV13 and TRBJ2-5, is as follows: AAGVIQSPRHLIKEKRETATLKCYPIPRHDTVYWYQQGPGQDPQFLISFYEKMQSDKGSIPDRFSAQQFSDYHSELNMSSLELGDSALYFCASSLRDRTQETQYFGPGTRLLVL.

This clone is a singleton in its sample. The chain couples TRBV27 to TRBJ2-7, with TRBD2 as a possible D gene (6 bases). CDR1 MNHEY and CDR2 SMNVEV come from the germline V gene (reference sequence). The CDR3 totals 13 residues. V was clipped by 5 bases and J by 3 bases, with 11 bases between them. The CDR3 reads CASSRAGGYEQYF. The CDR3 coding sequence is TGTGCCAGCAGTCGCGCCGGGGGCTACGAGCAGTACTTC.

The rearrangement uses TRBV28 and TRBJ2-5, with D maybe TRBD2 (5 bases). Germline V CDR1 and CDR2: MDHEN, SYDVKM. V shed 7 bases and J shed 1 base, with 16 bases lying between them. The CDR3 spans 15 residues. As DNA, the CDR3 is TGTGCCAGCATGGAAATGAGGGTTCGCCAAGAGACCCAGTACTTC. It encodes CASMEMRVRQETQYF.

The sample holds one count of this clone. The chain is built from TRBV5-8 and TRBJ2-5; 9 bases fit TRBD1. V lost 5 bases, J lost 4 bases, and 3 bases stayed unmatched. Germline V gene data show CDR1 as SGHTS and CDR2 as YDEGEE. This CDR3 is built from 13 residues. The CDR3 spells CASRKDRGETQYF. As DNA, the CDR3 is TGTGCCAGCAGAAAGGACAGGGGAGAGACCCAGTACTTC.

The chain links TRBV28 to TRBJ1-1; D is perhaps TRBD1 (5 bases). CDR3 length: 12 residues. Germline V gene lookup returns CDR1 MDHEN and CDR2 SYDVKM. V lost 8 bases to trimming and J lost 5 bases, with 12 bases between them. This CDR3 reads CASCGGGTEAFF. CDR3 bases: TGTGCCAGCTGCGGGGGAGGGACTGAAGCTTTCTTT.

The chain's CDR3 is CASSLAGDRGTQYF. The CDR3 bases are TGTGCCAGCAGCTTAGCGGGAGACAGGGGGACCCAGTACTTC. The chain employs TRBV7-2 and TRBJ2-5, with 8 bases that match TRBD1. With V trimmed by 0 bases and J by 7 bases, 4 bases remained unmatched. The CDR3 covers 14 residues. Per germline, CDR1 SGHTA and CDR2 FQGNSA.

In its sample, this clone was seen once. For the CDR3, the DNA is TGTGCCAGCTCCCTCTCAGGGGGCATCGGGGAAAAACTGTTTTTT. This encodes CASSLSGGIGEKLFF. The rearrangement joins TRBV7-9 to TRBJ1-4, with 8 nucleotides matching TRBD1. Germline-derived CDR1 and CDR2 are SEHNR and FQNEAQ (reference sequence). Trimming cost V 8 bases and J 8 bases; bases outside gene matches: 13. The CDR3 runs 15 residues.

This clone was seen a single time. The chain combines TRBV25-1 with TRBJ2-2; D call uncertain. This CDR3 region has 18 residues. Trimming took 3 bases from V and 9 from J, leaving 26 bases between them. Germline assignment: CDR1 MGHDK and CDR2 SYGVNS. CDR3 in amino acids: CASSDYYNLPRREWELFF. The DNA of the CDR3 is TGTGCCAGCAGTGACTACTATAACCTCCCAAGACGAGAGTGGGAGCTGTTTTTT.

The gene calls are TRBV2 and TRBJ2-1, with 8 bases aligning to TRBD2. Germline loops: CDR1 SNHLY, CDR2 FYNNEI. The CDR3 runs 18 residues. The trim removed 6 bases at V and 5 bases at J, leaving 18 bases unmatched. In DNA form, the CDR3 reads TGTGCCAGCAGCCCTCGTGGGCCCTCGAGCGGGAGTAACAATGAGCAGTTCTTC. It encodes CASSPRGPSSGSNNEQFF.

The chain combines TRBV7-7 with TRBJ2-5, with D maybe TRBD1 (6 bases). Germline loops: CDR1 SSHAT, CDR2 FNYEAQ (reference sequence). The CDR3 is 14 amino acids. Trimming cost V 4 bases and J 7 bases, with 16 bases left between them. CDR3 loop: CASSSGRGQGTQYF. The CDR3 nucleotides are TGTGCCAGCAGCTCCGGCAGGGGTCAGGGGACCCAGTACTTC.

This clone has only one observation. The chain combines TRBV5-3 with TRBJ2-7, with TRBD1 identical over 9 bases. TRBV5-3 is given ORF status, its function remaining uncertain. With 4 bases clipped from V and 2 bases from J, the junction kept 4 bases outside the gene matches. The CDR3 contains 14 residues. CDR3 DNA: TGTGCCAGAAGCCAGGACAGGGGAGCCTACGAGCAGTACTTC. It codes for CARSQDRGAYEQYF.

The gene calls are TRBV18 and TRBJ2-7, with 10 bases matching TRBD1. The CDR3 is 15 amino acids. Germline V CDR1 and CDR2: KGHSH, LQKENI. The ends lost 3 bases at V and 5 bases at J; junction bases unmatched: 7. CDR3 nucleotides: TGTGCCAGCTCACCTCCGGGGACAGGGGACAACGAGCAGTACTTC. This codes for CASSPPGTGDNEQYF.

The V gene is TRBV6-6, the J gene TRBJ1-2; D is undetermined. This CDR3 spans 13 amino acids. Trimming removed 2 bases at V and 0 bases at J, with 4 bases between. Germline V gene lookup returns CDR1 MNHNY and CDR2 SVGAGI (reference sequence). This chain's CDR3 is CASSYESNYGYTF. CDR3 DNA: TGTGCCAGCAGTTACGAGTCTAACTATGGCTACACCTTC.

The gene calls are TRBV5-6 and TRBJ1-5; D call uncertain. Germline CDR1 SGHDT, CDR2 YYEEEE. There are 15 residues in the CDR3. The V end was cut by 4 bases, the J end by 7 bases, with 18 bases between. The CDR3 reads CASSRMGGPGQPQHF. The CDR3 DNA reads TGTGCCAGCAGCAGGATGGGAGGGCCCGGGCAGCCCCAGCATTTT.

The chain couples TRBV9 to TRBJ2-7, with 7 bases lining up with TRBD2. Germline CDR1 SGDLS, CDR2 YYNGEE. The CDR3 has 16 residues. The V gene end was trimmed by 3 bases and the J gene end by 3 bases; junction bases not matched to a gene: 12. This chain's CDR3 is CASSAAPSGTIYEQYF. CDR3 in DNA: TGTGCCAGCAGCGCCGCCCCCAGCGGGACGATCTACGAGCAGTACTTC.

The CDR3 sequence: CAWSALGGAGWFSGELFF. The DNA for the CDR3 is TGTGCCTGGAGCGCCCTGGGGGGGGCAGGGTGGTTTTCCGGGGAGCTGTTTTTT. This chain joins TRBV30 and TRBJ2-2; maybe TRBD2 (7 bases). Trimming removed 3 bases from V and 6 bases from J, with 26 bases in between. The germline gives CDR1 GTSNPN, CDR2 SVGIG (reference sequence). The CDR3 totals 18 residues.

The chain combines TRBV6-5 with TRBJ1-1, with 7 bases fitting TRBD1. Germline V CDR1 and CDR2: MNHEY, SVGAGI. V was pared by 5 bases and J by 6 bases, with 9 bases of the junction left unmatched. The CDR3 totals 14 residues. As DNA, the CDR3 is TGTGCCAGCAGTGCCGAAAGGGGGCGGTCTGAAGCTTTCTTT. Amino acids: CASSAERGRSEAFF.

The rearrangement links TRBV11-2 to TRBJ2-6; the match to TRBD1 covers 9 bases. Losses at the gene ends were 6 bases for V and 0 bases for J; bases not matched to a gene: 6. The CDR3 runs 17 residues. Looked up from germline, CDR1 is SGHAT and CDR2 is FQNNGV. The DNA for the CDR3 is TGTGCCAGCAGGGACAGGGGCCAGAGCTCTGGGGCCAACGTCCTGACTTTC. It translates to CASRDRGQSSGANVLTF.

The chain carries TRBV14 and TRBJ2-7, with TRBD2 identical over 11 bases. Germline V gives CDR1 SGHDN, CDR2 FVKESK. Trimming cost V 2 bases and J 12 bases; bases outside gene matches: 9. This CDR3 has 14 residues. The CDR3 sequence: CASSQHTSGSGWYF. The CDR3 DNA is TGTGCCAGCAGCCAACATACTAGCGGGAGTGGCTGGTACTTC.